This TCR beta chain was profiled in a study of T cell changes during pregnancy in multiple sclerosis. Clones were read by immunoSEQ multiplex PCR, and TCRdb kept only the in-frame ones, dropping some. The sample lists fewer than 25,000 clones, 80% to 90% occurring once. The CDR3 loop spans 12 amino acids. The ends were cut back, 4 bases at V and 6 bases at J, with 10 bases in the middle. The V gene's germline CDR1 is PRHDT and CDR2 FYEKMQ (reference sequence). The TCR originated in a female donor with multiple sclerosis, enrolled in a pregnancy study. The material sequenced was CD8+ T cells from peripheral blood mononuclear cells, taken in the first trimester of pregnancy. This chain connects TRBV13 to TRBJ2-7; D may be TRBD2 (6 bases). CDR3 amino acids: CASSWGTSEQYF. The CDR3 DNA reads TGTGCCAGCAGCTGGGGGACTTCCGAGCAGTACTTC. Full variable domain (outside the CDR3, taken from reference TRBV13 and TRBJ2-7): AAGVIQSPRHLIKEKRETATLKCYPIPRHDTVYWYQQGPGQDPQFLISFYEKMQSDKGSIPDRFSAQQFSDYHSELNMSSLELGDSALYFCASSWGTSEQYFGPGTRLTVT.